This T cell receptor beta chain was recovered during a study of blood T cells in healthy people across ages. Overall study context: Capture via template switching afforded approximately one barcoded beta molecule per two T cells.

This CDR3 is 14 amino acids long. Germline V gene data show CDR1 as SGHTA and CDR2 as FQGNSA. V was pared by 5 bases and J by 10 bases, with 18 bases between. Primers used in a second PCR of roughly 6 to 11 cycles were a sample-barcoded 5' primer and a J-beta primer mix. A minimum of 2.5 million CDR3-containing paired-end reads was obtained for each sample. Each CDR3 protein is one row after TCRdb ran MiXCR on the 5' RACE reads. The sample lists hundreds of thousands of distinct CDR3 sequences; about half were seen once. This clonotype was seen a few times. Its antigen is unidentified. Overall study results and limits: Aged donors had fewer naive CD4+ cells and lower diversity than long-lived donors.

The chain recombines TRBV7-2 with TRBJ2-4; D gene uncertain. The sequence derives from a man aged 55 to 69 in good health. The specimen sequenced was blood. In DNA form, the CDR3 reads TGTGCCAGCAGCACGCCCCGGCAGGCCCCTATTCAGTACTTC. Protein sequence: CASSTPRQAPIQYF.